The entry that follows covers one T cell receptor beta chain sequence. Its specificity is not known. The study ran its PCR with 60 Vbeta and 13 Jbeta primers. TCRdb's copy holds only in-frame clones and misses some; the assay was immunoSEQ multiplex PCR. The sample holds about 150,000 clones, approximately 74% seen once. The record originates from a study of cytomegalovirus exposure and HLA in healthy donors. Study observations and caveats: Later analysis suggested links between common viral pathogens and several top significant clusters. A link between a missense DCLRE1C variant and TCR beta V- and J-gene trimming emerged from a later analysis.

The V gene's germline CDR1 is DFQATT and CDR2 SNEGSKA (reference sequence). V was trimmed by 5 bases and J by 8 bases, leaving 12 bases between them. There are 11 residues in the CDR3. J is TRBJ1-2 and V is TRBV20-1; D remains unclear. This TCR derives from a man younger than 40 in good health and CMV-seronegative. The sequencing input was PBMCs. The CDR3 loop reads CSASRAGGYTF. The CDR3 DNA sequence: TGCAGTGCTTCTCGTGCGGGGGGCTACACCTTC.